The 17 T cell receptor beta chains below were found in one sample sequenced in a study of T cell responses to AZD1222 COVID-19 vaccine. Sequenced by immunoSEQ multiplex PCR; TCRdb stores in-frame clones only, minus some. Its listing shows 150,000 or so clones. The sample was peripheral blood. The receptors originated from an adult in good health.

V gene TRBV5-1 combines with J gene TRBJ1-1, with D possibly TRBD1 on 5 matching bases. CDR1 is SGHRS and CDR2 is YFSETQ in the germline V gene. The CDR3 runs to 16 residues. V gave up 7 bases and J gave up 4 bases, with 23 bases separating them. In nucleotides, the CDR3 is TGCGCCAGCTCCCTCGGGACCGAATTCCGGGGCACTGAAGCTTTCTTT. Protein: CASSLGTEFRGTEAFF.

The CDR3 coding sequence is TGTGCCAGCAGCCAAGATCAGAGGTTTTGCACCTTC. It is translated as CASSQDQRFCTF. The V gene is TRBV3-1 (or the pseudogene TRBV3-2), the J gene TRBJ1-2; D ambiguous. V dropped 0 bases and J dropped 13 bases, with 12 bases sitting between them. The CDR3 is 12 residues long. Per germline, CDR1 LGHDT and CDR2 YNNKEL (reference sequence).

J is TRBJ2-7 and V is TRBV30; D is perhaps TRBD2 (7 bases). The CDR3 totals 13 residues. Germline lookup yields CDR1 GTSNPN and CDR2 SVGIG (reference sequence). The V gene lost 6 bases and the J gene lost 0 bases, with 12 bases spanning the gap. CDR3 in DNA: TGTGCCTGTGGGGGGGGCTTCTCCTACGAGCAGTACTTC. Translated: CACGGGFSYEQYF.

This chain connects TRBV9 to TRBJ1-4, with D possibly matching TRBD1 (6 bases). Trimming took 0 bases from V and 8 from J, leaving 14 bases between them. The CDR3 spans 15 residues. Germline V gives CDR1 SGDLS, CDR2 YYNGEE. CDR3 nucleotide sequence: TGTGCCAGCAGCGTAGGAGGGGGTAATAAGGAAAAACTGTTTTTT. This codes for CASSVGGGNKEKLFF.

The chain recombines TRBV2 with TRBJ2-1; 11 bases line up with TRBD2. Germline V CDR1 and CDR2: SNHLY, FYNNEI. This CDR3 is built from 17 residues. V gave up 9 bases and J gave up 0 bases; unmatched junction bases: 10. The CDR3 loop is CASRRASGGSSYNEQFF. CDR3 nucleotides: TGTGCCAGTCGGAGGGCTAGCGGGGGGAGCTCCTACAATGAGCAGTTCTTC.

V usage is TRBV7-2 and J usage is TRBJ1-5, with 8 bases fitting TRBD1. Germline V lookup: CDR1 SGHTA, CDR2 FQGNSA. Trimming took 5 bases from V and 6 from J; bases not matched to a gene: 9. This CDR3 region has 15 residues. As DNA, the CDR3 is TGTGCCAGCAGCACACGATCAGGGGGCGGTCAGCCCCAGCATTTT. Translating it yields CASSTRSGGGQPQHF.

The rearrangement links TRBV27 to TRBJ2-7, with 8 bases identical to TRBD2. The germline V gene has CDR1 MNHEY and CDR2 SMNVEV (reference sequence). This CDR3 spans 15 amino acids. With V trimmed by 7 bases and J by 4 bases, 12 bases remained unmatched. Here the CDR3 DNA reads TGTGCCAGCACTCCTGCGGGGGGTACCTTATACGAGCAGTACTTC. It is translated as CASTPAGGTLYEQYF.

This sequence joins TRBV7-2 and TRBJ2-7; 12 bases agree with TRBD1. With V trimmed by 4 bases and J by 4 bases, 5 bases remained unmatched. CDR3 length: 15 residues. Germline lookup yields CDR1 SGHTA and CDR2 FQGNSA. CDR3 sequence (DNA): TGTGCCAGCAGCTATTGGGGACAGGGGGCGTACGAGCAGTACTTC. Translation: CASSYWGQGAYEQYF.

The chain employs TRBV19 and TRBJ1-1, with D uncertain. The CDR3 consists of 14 residues. V lost 6 bases and J lost 0, with 11 bases in between. The germline V gene has CDR1 LNHDA and CDR2 SQIVND (reference sequence). This chain's CDR3 is CASRSTEMNTEAFF. The CDR3 DNA reads TGTGCCAGTAGATCGACGGAAATGAACACTGAAGCTTTCTTT.

V and J are TRBV9 and TRBJ2-2; D call uncertain. The germline CDR1 and CDR2 sequences are SGDLS and YYNGEE. The CDR3 is made up of 14 amino acids. The ends were cut back, 0 bases at V and 5 bases at J, with 8 bases in the middle. CDR3 protein: CASSVVQSTGELFF. Here the CDR3 DNA reads TGTGCCAGCAGCGTAGTACAGAGTACCGGGGAGCTGTTTTTT.

The chain has TRBV18 and TRBJ1-1; perhaps TRBD1 as D (5 bases). The V end was cut by 4 bases, the J end by 3 bases, with 9 bases between. The CDR3 contains 13 residues. Germline loops: CDR1 KGHSH, CDR2 LQKENI. CDR3 sequence (DNA): TGTGCCAGCTCACAGGGGATGGACACTGAAGCTTTCTTT. Amino acids: CASSQGMDTEAFF.

V gene TRBV9 combines with J gene TRBJ1-2; D is undetermined. CDR3 length: 13 residues. CDR1 SGDLS and CDR2 YYNGEE come from the germline V gene. V was shortened by 0 bases and J by 1 base, with 4 bases between the two germline ends. CDR3 sequence reads: CASSVGGNYGYTF. The CDR3 DNA reads TGTGCCAGCAGCGTAGGTGGTAACTATGGCTACACCTTC.

The J gene is TRBJ1-4, the V gene TRBV10-3; D possibly corresponds to TRBD1 (5 bases). The germline gives CDR1 ENHRY, CDR2 SYGVKD. The length of the CDR3 is 14 residues. With 3 bases removed from V and 4 bases from J, the gap between germline ends came to 9 bases. In DNA, the CDR3 is TGTGCCATCAGTGATCGGCAGGGTAATGAAAAACTGTTTTTT. It is translated as CAISDRQGNEKLFF.

This sequence joins TRBV18 and TRBJ2-5; 11 nucleotides align to TRBD1. V lost 2 bases, J lost 4 bases, and 3 bases stayed unmatched. Germline V gene lookup returns CDR1 KGHSH and CDR2 LQKENI. The CDR3 is 15 amino acids. CDR3 residues: CASSPGTGGRETQYF. The CDR3 DNA reads as TGTGCCAGCTCACCAGGGACAGGGGGTCGAGAGACCCAGTACTTC.

The gene calls are TRBV9 and TRBJ1-3; D not resolved. In germline, CDR1 is SGDLS, CDR2 YYNGEE. The CDR3 is made up of 17 amino acids. V was pared by 0 bases and J by 0 bases, with 13 bases between. CDR3 region: CASSVAAWGTSGNTIYF. The CDR3 DNA sequence: TGTGCCAGCAGCGTAGCGGCTTGGGGTACCTCTGGAAACACCATATATTTT.

The gene calls are TRBV30 and TRBJ1-2; D remains unclear. Germline-derived CDR1 and CDR2 are GTSNPN and SVGIG (reference sequence). The germline V and J ends were trimmed by 4 bases and 0 bases, with 9 bases remaining between them. The CDR3 spans 13 residues. DNA for the CDR3: TGTGCCTGGACGGCAGAGACTAACTATGGCTACACCTTC. Amino acid sequence: CAWTAETNYGYTF.

The chain is built from TRBV3-1 (or the pseudogene TRBV3-2) and TRBJ1-2; D remains unclear. The germline V gene has CDR1 LGHDT and CDR2 YNNKEL (reference sequence). V was cut by 0 bases and J by 8 bases, with 10 bases left in between. The CDR3 extends over 13 amino acids. The DNA for the CDR3 is TGTGCCAGCAGCCAAGATGGGGTTAGGGGCTACACCTTC. Translation gives CASSQDGVRGYTF.